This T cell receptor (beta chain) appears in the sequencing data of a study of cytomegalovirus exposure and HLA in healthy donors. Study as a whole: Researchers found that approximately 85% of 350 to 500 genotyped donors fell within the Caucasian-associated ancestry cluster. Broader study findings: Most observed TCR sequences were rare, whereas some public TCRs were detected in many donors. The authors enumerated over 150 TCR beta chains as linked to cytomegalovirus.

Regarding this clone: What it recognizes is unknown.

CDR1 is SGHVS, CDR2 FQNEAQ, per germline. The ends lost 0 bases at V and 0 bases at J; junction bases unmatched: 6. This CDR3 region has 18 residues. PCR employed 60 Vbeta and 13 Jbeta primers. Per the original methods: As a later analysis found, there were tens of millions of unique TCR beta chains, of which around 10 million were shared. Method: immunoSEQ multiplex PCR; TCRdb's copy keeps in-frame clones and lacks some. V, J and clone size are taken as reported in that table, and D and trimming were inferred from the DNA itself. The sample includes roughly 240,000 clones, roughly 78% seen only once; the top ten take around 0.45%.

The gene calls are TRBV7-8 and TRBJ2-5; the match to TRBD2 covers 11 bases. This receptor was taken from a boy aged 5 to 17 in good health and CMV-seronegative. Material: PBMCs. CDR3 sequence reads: CASSLAGLADNHQETQYF. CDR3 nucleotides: TGTGCCAGCAGCTTAGCGGGACTAGCGGATAACCACCAAGAGACCCAGTACTTC. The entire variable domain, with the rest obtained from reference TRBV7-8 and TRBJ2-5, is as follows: GAGVSQSPRYKVAKRGQDVALRCDPISGHVSLFWYQQALGQGPEFLTYFQNEAQLDKSGLPSDRFFAERPEGSVSTLKIQRTQQEDSAVYLCASSLAGLADNHQETQYFGPGTRLLVL.